The 2 T cell receptor beta chains listed next were all sequenced from one sample in a study of shared clonotypes between healthy human individuals. Sequenced by immunoSEQ multiplex PCR; TCRdb stores in-frame clones only, minus some. The table lists 1.5 million to 2.5 million clones, about 95% of them singletons. Naive CD8 cells lacked CD45RO and underwent positive selection for CCR7, leaving out terminally differentiated effector memory CD45RA+ cells. Material for sequencing was naive CD8+ T cells sorted from blood. These receptors were taken from a man between 18 and 35 years old in good health.

The CDR3 bases are TGTGCCAGCAGTTTCGTGGGGGGCACCGGGGCCAACGTCCTGACTTTC. Translating it yields CASSFVGGTGANVLTF. V gene TRBV27 combines with J gene TRBJ2-6; D is possibly TRBD1 or TRBD2 (6 bases each). Germline CDR1 and CDR2: MNHEY and SMNVEV (reference sequence). Trimming pared 3 bases from V and 4 bases from J, leaving 13 bases between. CDR3 length: 16 residues.

On this clone itself: This may arise from a read error, as a much more abundant clone is one base away. The sample carries other DNA sequences with the same CDR3. The V and J genes are TRBV6-5 and TRBJ1-1; D perhaps matches TRBD1 (5 bases). Germline V CDR1 and CDR2: MNHEY, SVGAGI. There are 13 residues in the CDR3. Trimming shortened V by 2 bases and J by 1 base, and 5 bases separated the two germline ends. The chain's CDR3 is CASSYRGNTEAFF. In nucleotides, the CDR3 is TGTGCCAGCAGTTACAGGGGGAACACTGAAGCTTTCTTT.